These 9 T cell receptor beta chains came from one sample sequenced in a study of cytomegalovirus exposure and HLA in healthy donors. The PCR contained 60 Vbeta and 13 Jbeta primers. Assay: immunoSEQ multiplex PCR; the TCRdb copy retains only in-frame clones and omits some. This table holds 65,000 to 90,000 clones, 70% to 85% found once. Sequencing was carried out using PBMCs. These receptor sequences come from a man aged 25-45 years in good health and CMV-seronegative.

The chain recombines TRBV6-5 with TRBJ2-5; 7 bases line up with TRBD1. The CDR3 spans 13 residues. Unmatched junction bases numbered 1, after V lost 2 bases and J lost 4 bases. The V gene's germline CDR1 is MNHEY and CDR2 SVGAGI. CDR3 DNA sequence: TGTGCCAGCAGTTACGCAGGGGGAGAGACCCAGTACTTC. It is translated as CASSYAGGETQYF.

This chain uses TRBV25-1 with TRBJ2-1, with D tentatively TRBD2 (6 bases). This CDR3 spans 13 amino acids. Trimming removed 7 bases from V and 7 bases from J, with 14 bases in between. Germline V CDR1 and CDR2: MGHDK, SYGVNS. CDR3 in amino acids: CASNTGVVNEQFF. The CDR3 region has the DNA TGTGCCAGCAACACGGGAGTTGTAAATGAGCAGTTCTTC. The full variable domain, rest sourced from reference TRBV25-1 and TRBJ2-1, is EADIYQTPRYLVIGTGKKITLECSQTMGHDKMYWYQQDPGMELHLIHYSYGVNSTEKGDLSSESTVSRIRTEHFPLTLESARPSHTSQYLCASNTGVVNEQFFGPGTRLTVL.

V gene TRBV6-5 combines with J gene TRBJ1-2; possibly TRBD1 for D (6 bases). Germline V gene data show CDR1 as MNHEY and CDR2 as SVGAGI. V gave up 2 bases and J gave up 7 bases, with 17 bases separating them. The CDR3 is 15 amino acids. The chain's CDR3 is CASSYDRLLSAGYTF. CDR3 DNA sequence: TGTGCCAGCAGTTACGACAGGTTGCTCTCGGCTGGCTACACCTTC.

The chain links TRBV5-6 to TRBJ1-2; the D gene is possibly TRBD1 (6 bases). Germline CDR1 is SGHDT and CDR2 is YYEEEE. V was trimmed by 4 bases and J by 12 bases, leaving 19 bases between them. This CDR3 is built from 13 residues. The CDR3 reads CASSPLQGRADTF. In DNA, the CDR3 is TGTGCCAGCAGCCCTTTACAGGGTCGGGCAGACACCTTC.

In this sample, this clone turned up a few times. The V call is TRBV5-1, the J call TRBJ2-1; D is unclear. The CDR3 covers 15 residues. The germline CDR1 and CDR2 sequences are SGHRS and YFSETQ. V was cut by 1 base and J by 2 bases, with 10 bases left in between. CDR3 region: CASSLSPGAYNEQFF. The DNA of the CDR3 is TGCGCCAGCAGCTTGTCCCCCGGAGCCTACAATGAGCAGTTCTTC.

In the case of this clone: A read error may produce the germline difference seen at one junction end. The chain has TRBV7-7 and TRBJ2-2; D might be TRBD2 (6 bases). Germline-derived CDR1 and CDR2 are SSHAT and FNYEAQ (reference sequence). The CDR3 totals 15 residues. The CDR3 DNA reads as TGTGCTAGCAGCTTGGGACCTGGAGGGGCCGGGGAGCTGTTTTTT. It is translated as CASSLGPGGAGELFF.

A few counts support this clone. The V and J genes are TRBV6-1 and TRBJ1-3; TRBD1 agrees at 7 bases. Germline V gene sequence: CDR1 MNHNS, CDR2 SASEGT. The CDR3 extends over 14 amino acids. The trim removed 7 bases at V and 4 bases at J, leaving 7 bases unmatched. This CDR3 reads CASTTTGLGNTIYF. The CDR3, as DNA: TGTGCCAGCACTACGACAGGGTTGGGAAACACCATATATTTT.

The V and J genes are TRBV12-5 and TRBJ2-1; 15 bases align to TRBD2. The CDR3 spans 17 residues. V dropped 4 bases and J dropped 7; count of bases not matched to a gene: 8. Germline CDR1 LGHNT, CDR2 FRNRAP. CDR3 region: CASGSGPGLAGGNEQFF. For the CDR3, the DNA is TGTGCTAGTGGTTCCGGGCCGGGACTAGCGGGAGGAAATGAGCAGTTCTTC.

This clone was detected only a few times. The V call is TRBV4-2, the J call TRBJ2-7; D gene uncertain. Germline V gene data show CDR1 as LGHNA and CDR2 as YNFKEQ. Between the trimmed V and J ends, which lost 0 bases and 5 bases, there was a span of 14 bases. The CDR3 totals 15 residues. This CDR3 reads CASSQEWATLNEQYF. The CDR3 DNA is TGTGCCAGCAGCCAAGAGTGGGCTACATTGAACGAGCAGTACTTC.